The present T cell receptor (beta chain) was sequenced within a study of tumor-infiltrating lymphocytes in primary liver carcinoma (dated by TCRdb to the late 2010s). At the level of the whole study: Of the five patients, three men and two women aged 30 to 69 years, four had hepatocellular carcinoma and one had combined HCC and intrahepatic cholangiocarcinoma. The five patients had tumors of stage T1-T3 N0M0, with maximum diameters ranging from roughly 4 to 11 cm. Each sample produced about 3.5 to 7.13 million productive TCRbeta reads, and read depth showed no significant difference between tissue types. Across five regions of each liver tumor, along with adjacent normal tissue and blood, the study brought together TCRbeta repertoire sequencing, expression microarrays and whole-exome sequencing. A total of 35 or so specimens from 5 patients went through TCRbeta repertoire sequencing, namely 25 tumor regions, 5 adjacent noncancerous liver tissues and 5 peripheral blood samples. To link TCRbeta repertoire diversity to the local molecular phenotype, the approximately 23 tumor region samples were profiled with Agilent mRNA microarrays. Repertoires from technical replicates were highly reproducible, with mean shared-clone rates approximately 0.88 and correlation coefficients above 0.95.

This clonotype has a handful of counts. No antigen is known for it. A much larger clone differs by one base, so this may be a read error. A constant-region primer and ProtoScript II reverse transcriptase were used to reverse-transcribe TCRbeta-specific cDNA from around 540 ng total RNA. TCRbeta libraries were built with three nested multiplex PCR rounds, a slightly modified ARM-PCR procedure. Each of the first two PCR rounds ran for about 9 cycles and used multiplex TRBV1-TRBV30 forward primers together with a Cbeta reverse primer. Sample barcodes and Illumina adapters were added in a final 25-cycle PCR with Deep VentR polymerase. Before sequencing, amplicons of 200-500 bp were purified from gel using a QIAquick gel extraction kit. An Illumina HiSeq 2500 was used to sequence the TCRbeta amplicons with 250-bp paired-end reads. On the study's bioinformatics: Reads were quality-trimmed with Trimmomatic v0.33, and paired reads were merged with FLASH v1.2.11 to recover full CDR3 sequences. MiGEC v1.2.1b assigned V, D and J germline segments to the rearranged TCRbeta sequences. VDJtools v1.0.0 computed clonotype statistics and Shannon-Wiener diversity indices. Except for diversity analysis, only each sample's 250 most abundant clonotypes were used in subsequent analyses to reduce sampling bias. Using fastp trimming at Q25 and MiXCR clonotype assembly, TCRdb reanalyzed the public sequencing data and kept in-frame beta chains. Each entry is one CDR3 protein sequence, shown with its most common DNA and genes. The authors' filters were not applied to this entry. Within this sample are tens of thousands of distinct CDR3 sequences, with around 70% of them counted one time only. 19% of the sample lies in the top ten.

CDR1 and CDR2 are drawn from the germline V gene: SGHTS, YDEGEE. There are 16 amino acids in the CDR3, from cysteine to phenylalanine inclusive. Only the CDR3 region is kept as DNA, spanning 48 bases read in frame from base 1. The junction shows trimming of 4 bases on V and 0 bases on J, plus 14 bases between the germline ends. Study-wide findings and limitations: Because sequencing covered only the TCR beta chain and unpaired alpha chains were not captured, true repertoire diversity is likely underestimated. The top 250 clones accounted for a significantly greater share of the repertoire in tumors than in blood (p = 0.039). Just about 7-25% of top clones turned up in all five regions of a tumor, which suggests spatial heterogeneity among tumor-infiltrating T cells. Because the samples were bulk and unsorted, CD4+ and CD8+ T cell repertoires could not be compared. The study included only five or six patients, and the authors note findings should be validated in a larger study. Repertoire overlap was found to be higher between tumor regions (mean about 35%) than between tumor-adjacent (around 17%) or tumor-blood (around 15%) pairs, consistent with antigen-driven expansion.

Total RNA and DNA were co-extracted from roughly 20-30 mg of bulk tissue with the AllPrep DNA/RNA mini kit, without cell sorting. Between November 2015 and 2016, a few patients in China with histopathologically diagnosed primary liver carcinoma had surgical resection. Patients had chronic HBV infection and were treatment-naive at sampling. Each tumor was sampled at five spatially separated regions: the tumor centre plus the superior, inferior, left-lateral and right-lateral poles. According to histology, viable tumor cells made up more than 75% of every tumor sample. Each fresh piece of tumor and adjacent tissue was cut in two, with one half stored in RNAlater at -80 degrees C and the other half sent for histology.

The rearrangement joined TRBV5-8 to TRBJ1-5; perhaps TRBD1 is the D gene, with 6 bases matching. The source material was liver tumor tissue from sampling region 1. Per the publication, the cell subset or site label means: tumor region T1, superior pole. This sequence was found in a man aged 35 to 55 with primary liver carcinoma and hepatitis B virus infection. The CDR3 region reads CASSPGHITSNQPQHF. The nucleotides read TGTGCCAGCAGCCCGGGACATATAACTAGCAATCAGCCCCAGCATTTT. Beyond the CDR3, the reference TRBV5-8 and TRBJ1-5 genes provide the residues; the full variable domain reads: EAGVTQSPTHLIKTRGQQATLRCSPISGHTSVYWYQQALGLGLQFLLWYDEGEERNRGNFPPRFSGRQFPNYSSELNVNALELEDSALYLCASSPGHITSNQPQHFGDGTRLSIL.